Listed below are T cell receptor beta chains from one sample, sequenced in a study of blood T cell repertoires in COVID-19. Libraries were prepared by immunoSEQ multiplex PCR; TCRdb keeps only in-frame clonotypes and omits some of them. The data show approximately 150,000 clones, with roughly 84% seen just once and roughly 5% held by the top ten. The specimen sequenced was peripheral blood. The receptors stem from a woman in her forties or fifties with COVID-19, enrolled during active disease. CDR3s include the opening cysteine and the closing phenylalanine or tryptophan. The D gene is left open where the match is weak. Clone size is stated in some rows and not others, as once, few, many or a class when expanded.

D gene	V gene	J gene	clone size	CDR3 DNA	CDR3 protein
NA	TRBV7-9	TRBJ2-1	NA	TGTGCCAGCAGCCCAGACGGACAGTACAATGAGCAGTTCTTC	CASSPDGQYNEQFF
TRBD1	TRBV9	TRBJ1-3	few	TGTGCCAGCAGCGGACAGGGCAGCTCTGGAAACACCATATATTTT	CASSGQGSSGNTIYF
NA	TRBV18	TRBJ1-1	NA	TGTGCCAGCTCACCCGAGTCGACTGAAGCTTTCTTT	CASSPESTEAFF
NA	TRBV13	TRBJ1-3	NA	TGTGCCAGCAGCTCAGGGGAGTTCGGAAACACCATATATTTT	CASSSGEFGNTIYF
TRBD1	TRBV29-1	TRBJ1-2	NA	TGCAGCGTGGCCGGGGGACAGGCGGATGGCTACACCTTC	CSVAGGQADGYTF
TRBD1	TRBV28	TRBJ2-7	NA	TGTGCCAGCTGCCCCGGACAGGGTAGGTACGAGCAGTACTTC	CASCPGQGRYEQYF
NA	TRBV20-1	TRBJ1-2	NA	TGCAGTGCTGGCGGCAGTTATGGCTACACCTTC	CSAGGSYGYTF
TRBD1	TRBV2	TRBJ1-3	NA	TGTGCCAGCAGTCTAACAGGGGGCTCTGGAAACACCATATATTTT	CASSLTGGSGNTIYF
TRBD2	TRBV3-1/TRBV3-2	TRBJ2-7	NA	TGTGCCAGCAGCCAAGGGGGACTAGCGGGCTACGAGCAGTACTTC	CASSQGGLAGYEQYF
TRBD2	TRBV3-1/TRBV3-2	TRBJ2-1	NA	TGTGCCAGCAGACAACCCGGGGGGACTCACAATGAGCAGTTCTTC	CASRQPGGTHNEQFF
TRBD2	TRBV2	TRBJ2-5	NA	TGTGCCAGCAGTCCCTACGCCGGGGACTATGCGAAGACCCAGTACTTC	CASSPYAGDYAKTQYF
TRBD1	TRBV19	TRBJ1-1	many	TGTGCCAGTAGTCCCCGACAGGGAACGAACACTGAAGCTTTCTTT	CASSPRQGTNTEAFF
TRBD2	TRBV5-1	TRBJ2-3	NA	TGCGCCAGCAGCTTGACTAGCGGGGGGGAAGATACGCAGTATTTT	CASSLTSGGEDTQYF
NA	TRBV2	TRBJ2-1	NA	TGTGCCAGCAGTGAATCCGGACTAATATACAATGAGCAGTTCTTC	CASSESGLIYNEQFF
NA	TRBV29-1	TRBJ2-7	NA	TGCAGCGTCGGAGGTTCGGCGGGCTACGAGCAGTACTTC	CSVGGSAGYEQYF
NA	TRBV5-1	TRBJ2-1	NA	TGCGCCAGCAGCCAAAGTGAGAACAATGAGCAGTTCTTC	CASSQSENNEQFF
TRBD2	TRBV7-9	TRBJ2-1	NA	TGTGCCAGCAGCTTAGCGCCAGCGGGGGGGCCGGACTACAATGAGCAGTTCTTC	CASSLAPAGGPDYNEQFF
TRBD1	TRBV10-3	TRBJ1-2	NA	TGTGCCATCAGTGAGGACAGGGCGGGCGGCTACACCTTC	CAISEDRAGGYTF
TRBD2	TRBV10-3	TRBJ2-7	NA	TGTGCCATCAGAGTGGGGGAGGGTCTATCCTACGAGCAGTACTTC	CAIRVGEGLSYEQYF
NA	TRBV28	TRBJ1-6	NA	TGTGCCAGCAACAGGATCGAAAACTCTTCACCCCTCCACTTT	CASNRIENSSPLHF
TRBD1	TRBV28	TRBJ2-7	few	TGTGCCAGCATCGGGACAGCCTCCTACGAGCAGTACTTC	CASIGTASYEQYF
TRBD2	TRBV28	TRBJ2-5	once	TGTGCCAGCAGTTTGGGACTAGCGGGGGGGCAAGAGACCCAGTACTTC	CASSLGLAGGQETQYF
NA	TRBV28	TRBJ1-2	NA	TGTGCCAGCAGTTCTACCGGCCGGGGGGGCCTAGCTAACTATGGCTACACCTTC	CASSSTGRGGLANYGYTF
TRBD2	TRBV6-5	TRBJ2-7	few	TGTGCCAGCAGTTCCCTCCGGACTAGCGGTTCCTACGAGCAGTACTTC	CASSSLRTSGSYEQYF
NA	TRBV5-1	TRBJ1-1	few	TGCGCCAGCAGCCCCTGGGCAGCTATGAACACTGAAGCTTTCTTT	CASSPWAAMNTEAFF
NA	TRBV2	TRBJ1-1	NA	TGTGCCAGCAGTGATTTGGGGGCTACTGAAGCTTTCTTT	CASSDLGATEAFF
TRBD1	TRBV10-3	TRBJ1-6	NA	TGTGCCATCAGTGAGGGACAGGGCAATAATTCACCCCTCCACTTT	CAISEGQGNNSPLHF
NA	TRBV7-6	TRBJ1-2	NA	TGTGCCAGCAGCCTAACTCCAGGGGCTAACTATGGCTACACCTTC	CASSLTPGANYGYTF
TRBD1	TRBV2	TRBJ1-5	NA	TGTGCCAGCACTCCGCAGGGGGCTGGGCAGCCCCAGCATTTT	CASTPQGAGQPQHF
NA	TRBV5-6	TRBJ2-7	NA	TGTGCCAGACTATCCTACGAGCAGTACTTC	CARLSYEQYF
NA	TRBV7-9	TRBJ1-2	NA	TGTGCCACCTCTCGGGGTGGCTACACCTTC	CATSRGGYTF